These T cell receptor beta chains were read from a single sample in a study of breast tumors, draining lymph nodes, adjacent tissues. TCRdb reanalysed the multiplex PCR reads using MiXCR and keeps one entry per CDR3 protein. The sample has about 230,000 distinct CDR3 sequences; about a third are singletons. The sample was axillary lymph node tissue. The origin of the receptors is a female donor with breast cancer. Some clones in this sample may be carry-over from other donors' samples. The CDR3 runs from the conserved cysteine through the conserved F or W. The order of the fields is clone size, J gene, D gene, V gene, CDR3 protein, CDR3 DNA. The D gene is left open where the match is weak. Where a row states a size, it is once, few, many or the class of an expanded clone; other rows omit it.

size: many; J: TRBJ2-1; D: .; V: TRBV19; CDR3: CASRQADEQFF; DNA: TGTGCCAGTCGACAGGCGGATGAGCAGTTCTTC
size: many; J: TRBJ2-3; D: TRBD2; V: TRBV9; CDR3: CASSATAGGQPDTQYF; DNA: TGTGCCAGCAGCGCAACAGCGGGAGGGCAACCAGATACGCAGTATTTT
size: many; J: TRBJ2-3; D: .; V: TRBV7-9; CDR3: CASSLGTIFTDTQYF; DNA: TGTGCCAGCAGCTTAGGGACTATATTCACAGATACGCAGTATTTT
size: .; J: TRBJ1-1; D: TRBD1; V: TRBV30; CDR3: CAWSLPLQGGNTEAFF; DNA: TGTGCCTGGAGTCTCCCGCTCCAGGGGGGGAACACTGAAGCTTTCTTT
size: .; J: TRBJ1-2; D: .; V: TRBV29-1; CDR3: CSVESGWDGYTF; DNA: TGCAGCGTTGAATCAGGGTGGGATGGCTACACCTTC
size: many; J: TRBJ2-3; D: TRBD1; V: TRBV11-2; CDR3: CASSLGTESTDTQYF; DNA: TGTGCCAGCAGCCTTGGGACAGAGAGCACAGATACGCAGTATTTT
size: many; J: TRBJ2-3; D: TRBD2; V: TRBV5-6; CDR3: CASSRAGGPADTQYF; DNA: TGTGCCAGCAGCCGAGCGGGAGGCCCTGCAGATACGCAGTATTTT
size: many; J: TRBJ2-5; D: TRBD1; V: TRBV6-2/TRBV6-3; CDR3: CASSYGVGGQGKETQYF; DNA: TGTGCCAGCAGTTATGGTGTCGGGGGACAGGGGAAAGAGACCCAGTACTTC
size: many; J: TRBJ2-6; D: .; V: TRBV6-5; CDR3: CASRPFSGANVLTF; DNA: TGTGCCAGCAGACCCTTCTCTGGGGCCAACGTCCTGACTTTC
size: many; J: TRBJ2-1; D: TRBD2; V: TRBV15; CDR3: CATSQGTSGNNEQFF; DNA: TGTGCCACCAGTCAAGGGACTAGCGGGAACAATGAGCAGTTCTTC
size: once; J: TRBJ2-3; D: TRBD2; V: TRBV9; CDR3: CASGGGGIDTQYF; DNA: TGCGCCAGCGGGGGCGGAGGTATAGATACGCAGTATTTT
size: .; J: TRBJ2-7; D: .; V: TRBV12-3/TRBV12-4; CDR3: CASTLNSYEQYF; DNA: TGTGCCAGCACCCTCAACTCCTACGAGCAGTACTTC
size: .; J: TRBJ2-1; D: TRBD2; V: TRBV7-2; CDR3: CASRQAGGPYNEQFF; DNA: TGTGCCAGCCGCCAAGCGGGAGGCCCCTACAATGAGCAGTTCTTC